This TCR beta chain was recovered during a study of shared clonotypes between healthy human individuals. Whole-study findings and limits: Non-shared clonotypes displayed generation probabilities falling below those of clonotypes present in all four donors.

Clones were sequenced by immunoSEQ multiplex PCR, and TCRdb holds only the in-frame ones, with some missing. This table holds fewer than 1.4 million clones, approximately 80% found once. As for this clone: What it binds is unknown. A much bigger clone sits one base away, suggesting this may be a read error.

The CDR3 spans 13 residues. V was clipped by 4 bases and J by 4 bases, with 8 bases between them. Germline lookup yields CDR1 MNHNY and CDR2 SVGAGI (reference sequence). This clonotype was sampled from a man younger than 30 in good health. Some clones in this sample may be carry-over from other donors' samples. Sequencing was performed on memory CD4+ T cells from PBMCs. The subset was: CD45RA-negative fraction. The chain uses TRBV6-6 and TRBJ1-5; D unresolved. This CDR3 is CASSSVENQPQHF. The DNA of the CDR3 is TGTGCCAGCAGTTCCGTTGAAAATCAGCCCCAGCATTTT.